A single sample is the source of the 25 T cell receptor beta chains below, sequenced in a study of T cell repertoires in cytomegalovirus infection. These receptors are not linked to any known antigen. Each CDR3 protein is one row after TCRdb ran MiXCR on the reads. The repertoire includes roughly 570,000 distinct CDR3 sequences, about 40% of them detected once, and over 45% sits in the top ten. The sample here was cultured PBMCs, taken from culture after CMV antigen stimulation. These TCRs come from a human donor in good health (CMV status not recorded). Some clones in this sample may be carry-over from other donors' samples.

The chain carries TRBV2 and TRBJ1-3; unclear D gene. This CDR3 is 14 amino acids long. V was pared by 4 bases and J by 6 bases, with 13 bases between. In germline, CDR1 is SNHLY, CDR2 FYNNEI. The CDR3 DNA follows: TGTGCCAGCAGTGTGGTAGGAAATTTAAACACCATATATTTT. Translated, it gives CASSVVGNLNTIYF.

The chain is built from TRBV12-3 or TRBV12-4 and TRBJ1-1; D uncertain. V lost 2 bases and J 3 bases, leaving 7 bases between the germline ends. The CDR3 extends over 13 amino acids. CDR3 region: CASSLPLYTEAFF. Here the CDR3 DNA reads TGTGCCAGCAGTTTACCCCTTTACACTGAAGCTTTCTTT.

This chain joins TRBV5-5 and TRBJ1-2; TRBD1 might be the D (6 bases). This CDR3 has 15 residues. V lost 1 base, J lost 0 bases, and 10 bases lay in between. Germline lookup yields CDR1 SGHKS and CDR2 YYEKEE (reference sequence). The DNA of the CDR3 is TGTGCCAGCAGCTTGTCGGCAGGGGCTAACTATGGCTACACCTTC. Protein sequence: CASSLSAGANYGYTF. The full variable domain, in which reference TRBV5-5 and TRBJ1-2 provide the parts outside the CDR3, is DAGVTQSPTHLIKTRGQQVTLRCSPISGHKSVSWYQQVLGQGPQFIFQYYEKEERGRGNFPDRFSARQFPNYSSELNVNALLLGDSALYLCASSLSAGANYGYTFGSGTRLTVV.

There are a few counts of this clonotype. V gene TRBV4-1 combines with J gene TRBJ2-4; D possibly uses TRBD1 or TRBD2 (6 bases each). The germline V gene has CDR1 MGHRA and CDR2 YSYEKL. Trimming took 2 bases from V and 6 from J, leaving 20 bases between them. The length of the CDR3 is 17 residues. The CDR3 sequence: CASSQPQQGGMGNIQYF. The CDR3 DNA reads TGCGCCAGCAGCCAACCTCAACAGGGAGGAATGGGAAACATTCAGTACTTC.

This clonotype was seen repeatedly, ten times or more. This chain uses TRBV7-2 with TRBJ1-3; possibly TRBD1 for D (6 bases). V was pared by 6 bases and J by 2 bases, with 11 bases between. Germline CDR1 reads SGHTA; CDR2 reads FQGNSA. CDR3 size: 14 residues. CDR3: CASRPNRAGNTIYF. CDR3 DNA sequence: TGTGCCAGCAGGCCAAACAGGGCTGGAAACACCATATATTTT.

The V and J genes are TRBV2 and TRBJ2-1; 7 nucleotides align to TRBD2. Germline-derived CDR1 and CDR2 are SNHLY and FYNNEI. After removal of 4 bases from V and 8 bases from J, the junction contained 17 bases not matched to a gene. This CDR3 has 17 residues. The chain's CDR3 is CASSGGGKGYDSDEQFF. CDR3 in DNA: TGTGCCAGCAGTGGGGGGGGGAAAGGGTACGACTCCGATGAGCAGTTCTTC.

Remarks on this clonotype: A junction end diverges from the germline sequence, so it may reflect a read error. This sequence joins TRBV24-1 and TRBJ2-1; TRBD1 might be the D (6 bases). CDR3 length: 16 residues. CDR1 and CDR2 (germline): KGHDR, SFDVKD. The CDR3 is CATSGLGTKNYNEQFF. The CDR3 nucleotides read TGTGCCACCAGTGGTTTGGGGACAAAGAACTACAATGAGCAGTTCTTC.

This clonotype has only one observation. The chain links TRBV11-2 to TRBJ2-5; TRBD2 matches 10 bases. With V trimmed by 5 bases and J by 1 base, 22 bases remained unmatched. Germline CDR1 and CDR2: SGHAT and FQNNGV. The CDR3 spans 21 residues. The CDR3, as DNA: TGTGCCAGCAGCACAGTCCGGACATTCCTAGCGGGAGCCGGAATCCAAGAGACCCAGTACTTC. Translated, it gives CASSTVRTFLAGAGIQETQYF.

The chain has TRBV11-3 and TRBJ2-5; TRBD2 might be the D (5 bases). This CDR3 region has 15 residues. V was pared by 3 bases and J by 3 bases, with 14 bases between. From germline, CDR1 is SGHNT and CDR2 YENEEA. The DNA for the CDR3 is TGTGCCAGCAGCTTCGGGGTGGACGAAAAAGAGACCCAGTACTTC. Residues: CASSFGVDEKETQYF.

This clonotype came up a few times. This rearrangement joins TRBV12-3 or TRBV12-4 to TRBJ1-1, with D possibly being TRBD1 (5 bases). The CDR3 runs 15 residues. V lost 1 base to trimming and J lost 4 bases, with 13 bases between them. CDR3 in DNA: TGTGCCAGCAGTTTAGGGAGGGGCGGTGGCACTGAAGCTTTCTTT. Amino acid sequence: CASSLGRGGGTEAFF.

The chain recombines TRBV29-1 with TRBJ1-2, with 10 bases matching TRBD1. With 4 bases clipped from V and 2 bases from J, the junction kept 10 bases outside the gene matches. This CDR3 has 16 residues. The germline V gene has CDR1 SQVTM and CDR2 ANQGSEA. Here the CDR3 reads CSVGRVPGQGNYGYTF. For the CDR3, the DNA is TGCAGCGTTGGGAGAGTTCCGGGACAGGGGAACTATGGCTACACCTTC.

This chain joins TRBV19 and TRBJ2-1, with 9 bases lining up with TRBD1. Trimming cost V 2 bases and J 0 bases; bases outside gene matches: 2. The CDR3 loop spans 16 amino acids. Germline V lookup: CDR1 LNHDA, CDR2 SQIVND (reference sequence). CDR3 region: CASSIPGQGSYNEQFF. The CDR3 DNA follows: TGTGCCAGTAGTATACCGGGACAGGGCTCCTACAATGAGCAGTTCTTC. The full variable domain, with the rest looked up from reference TRBV19 and TRBJ2-1, is DGGITQSPKYLFRKEGQNVTLSCEQNLNHDAMYWYRQDPGQGLRLIYYSQIVNDFQKGDIAEGYSVSREKKESFPLTVTSAQKNPTAFYLCASSIPGQGSYNEQFFGPGTRLTVL.

The rearrangement links TRBV6-2 or TRBV6-3 to TRBJ2-1; D gene uncertain. V gave up 2 bases and J gave up 4 bases, with 15 bases separating them. Germline V gives CDR1 MNHEY, CDR2 SVGEGT. This CDR3 has 16 residues. Written as DNA, the CDR3 is TGTGCCAGCAGTTACACACAGCTGGAGATATACAATGAGCAGTTCTTC. Translating it yields CASSYTQLEIYNEQFF.

This clonotype was picked up a small number of times. The chain employs TRBV28 and TRBJ2-7, with a tentative D call TRBD1 (6 bases). Per the germline V gene, CDR1 is MDHEN and CDR2 is SYDVKM. Trimming took off 6 bases at V and 3 bases at J, with 9 bases between the two ends. The CDR3 is 12 amino acids. The CDR3 here is CASRGDNYEQYF. The CDR3 DNA reads as TGTGCCAGCAGAGGGGACAACTACGAGCAGTACTTC.

The chain has TRBV7-8 and TRBJ2-7, with TRBD1 identical over 9 bases. The CDR3 consists of 15 residues. The germline V gene encodes CDR1 SGHVS and CDR2 FQNEAQ. Trimming took 1 base from V and 1 from J; bases not matched to a gene: 2. The CDR3 region is CASSLEQGASYEQYF. In nucleotides, the CDR3 is TGTGCCAGCAGCTTAGAACAGGGGGCATCCTACGAGCAGTACTTC. Full variable domain (rest looked up from reference TRBV7-8 and TRBJ2-7): GAGVSQSPRYKVAKRGQDVALRCDPISGHVSLFWYQQALGQGPEFLTYFQNEAQLDKSGLPSDRFFAERPEGSVSTLKIQRTQQEDSAVYLCASSLEQGASYEQYFGPGTRLTVT.

This rearrangement joins TRBV7-2 to TRBJ2-5; D gene ambiguous. The V gene lost 1 base and the J gene lost 3 bases, with 12 bases spanning the gap. Germline values: CDR1 SGHTA, CDR2 FQGNSA. This CDR3 comprises 15 residues. The CDR3 DNA sequence: TGTGCCAGCAGCTTAGTCCCGGGCCGAGAAGAGACCCAGTACTTC. It is translated as CASSLVPGREETQYF.

The V call is TRBV3-1, the J call TRBJ2-5; 10 bases map to TRBD2. Germline CDR1 LGHDT, CDR2 YNNKEL (reference sequence). V was pared by 6 bases and J by 2 bases, with 12 bases of the junction left unmatched. The CDR3 runs to 17 residues. The chain's CDR3 is CASSVGAGGPGQETQYF. CDR3 in DNA: TGTGCCAGCAGTGTCGGAGCGGGGGGGCCGGGGCAAGAGACCCAGTACTTC.

This chain joins TRBV7-8 and TRBJ1-1; D possibly corresponds to TRBD1 (5 bases). The CDR3 is made up of 14 amino acids. The germline V gene has CDR1 SGHVS and CDR2 FQNEAQ. V lost 6 bases and J lost 11, with 22 bases in between. The CDR3 is CASSSNSQGFLAFF. Written as DNA, the CDR3 is TGTGCCAGCAGTTCTAATTCTCAGGGTTTCCTCGCTTTCTTT.

This clonotype was counted many times. The gene calls are TRBV7-2 and TRBJ1-5; no firm D call. This CDR3 region has 13 residues. Trimming removed 6 bases from V and 9 bases from J, with 15 bases in between. Germline V gives CDR1 SGHTA, CDR2 FQGNSA. The CDR3 bases are TGTGCCAGCAGTCCAGAACGTCGGCGGCCCCAGCATTTT. Translating it yields CASSPERRRPQHF.

The rearrangement uses TRBV7-6 and TRBJ1-6, with TRBD1 as a possible D gene (5 bases). The V gene lost 0 bases and the J gene lost 9 bases, with 12 bases spanning the gap. The germline V gene encodes CDR1 SGHVS and CDR2 FNYEAQ. This CDR3 has 15 residues. The CDR3 bases are TGTGCCAGCAGCTTAGCGCAGGGCCTTATTTCACCCCTCCACTTT. It encodes CASSLAQGLISPLHF.

This clonotype came up a few times. V gene TRBV12-3 or TRBV12-4 combines with J gene TRBJ2-3; the D is unclear. V gave up 5 bases and J gave up 2 bases, with 11 bases separating them. This CDR3 contains 14 residues. CDR3 sequence reads: CASSPSATTDTQYF. CDR3 coding DNA: TGTGCCAGCAGTCCATCCGCGACCACAGATACGCAGTATTTT.

V gene TRBV6-5 combines with J gene TRBJ2-3, with 7 bases identical to TRBD2. Per the germline V gene, CDR1 is MNHEY and CDR2 is SVGAGI. CDR3 length: 11 residues. V lost 7 bases to trimming and J lost 8 bases; unmatched junction nucleotides: 3. CDR3 sequence: CASTGEGTQYF. In DNA, the CDR3 is TGTGCCAGCACCGGGGAGGGTACGCAGTATTTT.

This clonotype was picked up many times. The chain employs TRBV11-3 and TRBJ2-3; weak D call: TRBD2 (5 bases). CDR3 length: 14 amino acids. Per germline, CDR1 SGHNT and CDR2 YENEEA. V was pared by 5 bases and J by 1 base, with 10 bases between. The CDR3 loop reads CASSKAAGTDTQYF. For the CDR3, the DNA is TGTGCCAGCAGCAAAGCAGCGGGCACAGATACGCAGTATTTT.

The chain carries TRBV7-6 and TRBJ2-3; a weak D match, TRBD2 (5 bases). The CDR3 spans 13 residues. In germline, CDR1 is SGHVS, CDR2 FNYEAQ. V was trimmed by 10 bases and J by 3 bases, leaving 14 bases between them. The CDR3 region is CAIPMERTDTQYF. DNA of the CDR3: TGTGCCATCCCGATGGAGCGGACAGATACGCAGTATTTT. Combining the CDR3 with reference TRBV7-6 and TRBJ2-3 gives the whole variable domain GAGVSQSPRYKVTKRGQDVALRCDPISGHVSLYWYRQALGQGPEFLTYFNYEAQQDKSGLPNDRFSAERPEGSISTLTIQRTEQRDSAMYRCAIPMERTDTQYFGPGTRLTVL.

This clonotype showed up just a few times. The V call is TRBV19, the J call TRBJ2-7; no reliable D call. The germline V gene has CDR1 LNHDA and CDR2 SQIVND (reference sequence). The CDR3 is made up of 15 amino acids. Deletions cut 1 base from V and 3 bases from J, with 13 bases between. CDR3 residues: CASSIVKASFYEQYF. In DNA form, the CDR3 reads TGTGCCAGTAGTATAGTGAAGGCGAGTTTCTACGAGCAGTACTTC.